Each of the 32 T cell receptor beta chains below was sequenced from the same sample in a study of OX40 agonist ivuxolimab in advanced cancers. Clones were read by immunoSEQ multiplex PCR, and TCRdb kept only the in-frame ones, dropping some. The sample shows roughly 80,000 clones, about 89% of them seen only once. The input for sequencing was CD4+ or CD8+ T cells sorted from blood, taken in a trial of the OX40 agonist ivuxolimab. The receptors come from an adult with an advanced solid tumor such as melanoma, head and neck, liver or kidney cancer.

There are a few counts of this clone. This CDR3 reads CASSQVIASYEQYF. The CDR3 DNA reads as TGCGCCAGCAGCCAAGTTATTGCCTCCTACGAGCAGTACTTC. The chain combines TRBV4-3 with TRBJ2-7; D gene unclear. This CDR3 has 14 residues. Germline-derived CDR1 and CDR2 are LGHNA and YSLEER. Trimming took off 1 base at V and 0 bases at J, with 7 bases between the two ends.

The chain is built from TRBV6-6 and TRBJ2-1; D remains unclear. Germline assignment: CDR1 MNHNY and CDR2 SVGAGI (reference sequence). V lost 0 bases to trimming and J lost 3 bases, with 12 bases between them. The CDR3 totals 16 residues. The CDR3 loop is CASSYSRDNYYNEQFF. DNA for the CDR3: TGTGCCAGCAGTTACTCGAGAGATAATTACTACAATGAGCAGTTCTTC.

This clone appeared a few times. V and J are TRBV27 and TRBJ2-3; D not certain. The CDR3 sequence is 14 residues long. The V and J ends lost 3 bases and 6 bases respectively, with 13 bases between them. Germline CDR1 MNHEY, CDR2 SMNVEV (reference sequence). CDR3 nucleotide sequence: TGTGCCAGCAGTTTCATCAACAGTCCCGATACGCAGTATTTT. This translates into CASSFINSPDTQYF.

The chain links TRBV28 to TRBJ2-2; TRBD2 agrees at 7 bases. The ends lost 6 bases at V and 5 bases at J; junction bases unmatched: 9. This CDR3 spans 15 amino acids. Per the germline V gene, CDR1 is MDHEN and CDR2 is SYDVKM. CDR3 residues: CASSLAARGTGELFF. The CDR3 DNA reads as TGTGCCAGCAGCCTAGCGGCCAGAGGTACCGGGGAGCTGTTTTTT.

The V gene is TRBV28, the J gene TRBJ1-4, with D maybe TRBD1 (6 bases). Trimming pared 6 bases from V and 7 bases from J, leaving 9 bases between. Germline assignment: CDR1 MDHEN and CDR2 SYDVKM. The CDR3 is made up of 12 amino acids. The DNA for the CDR3 is TGTGCCAGCAGAAGGGGGGGTGAAAAACTGTTTTTT. Translated, it gives CASRRGGEKLFF.

The V gene is TRBV12-5, the J gene TRBJ1-1; the D gene is possibly TRBD1 (6 bases). CDR3 length equals 14 residues. The ends were cut back, 6 bases at V and 0 bases at J, with 11 bases in the middle. The germline V gene encodes CDR1 LGHNT and CDR2 FRNRAP. The CDR3 sequence: CASGPDSLNTEAFF. CDR3 sequence (DNA): TGTGCTAGTGGCCCGGACAGCCTGAACACTGAAGCTTTCTTT.

V usage is TRBV7-6 and J usage is TRBJ2-5; TRBD2 is a possible D gene (6 bases). The CDR3 covers 14 residues. In germline, CDR1 is SGHVS, CDR2 FNYEAQ. V dropped 1 base and J dropped 4 bases, with 10 bases sitting between them. For the CDR3, the DNA is TGTGCCAGCAGCTTAGTGAGGGGAGGAGAGACCCAGTACTTC. Protein: CASSLVRGGETQYF.

This clone was observed a handful of times. The chain links TRBV30 to TRBJ1-6, with 7 bases matching TRBD1. V gave up 0 bases and J gave up 0 bases; unmatched junction bases: 5. The CDR3 runs to 17 residues. From germline, CDR1 is GTSNPN and CDR2 SVGIG (reference sequence). The CDR3 bases are TGTGCCTGGAGTGTAGGGGGCTTCGGCTCCTATAATTCACCCCTCCACTTT. Translated, it gives CAWSVGGFGSYNSPLHF.

Concerning this clone itself: This CDR3 is also generated by other DNA sequences in the sample. The chain employs TRBV15 and TRBJ1-4; D unclear. The CDR3 totals 14 residues. Germline CDR1 LNHNV, CDR2 YYDKDF (reference sequence). Trimming cost V 1 base and J 8 bases, with 11 bases left between them. The CDR3 sequence is CATSRVGGEEKLFF. For the CDR3, the DNA is TGTGCCACCAGCAGAGTGGGCGGGGAAGAAAAACTGTTTTTT.

The sample holds one count of this clone. DNA of the CDR3: TGTGCCAGCAGCGTACAGAGGAATTCACCCCTCCACTTT. The encoded protein is CASSVQRNSPLHF. This rearrangement joins TRBV5-4 to TRBJ1-6; D is unclear. CDR1 is SGHNT and CDR2 is YYREEE in the germline V gene (reference sequence). This CDR3 has 13 residues. Trimming took 4 bases from V and 7 from J, leaving 9 bases between them. Looking up the rest from reference TRBV5-4 and TRBJ1-6 gives the full variable domain: ETGVTQSPTHLIKTRGQQVTLRCSSQSGHNTVSWYQQALGQGPQFIFQYYREEENGRGNFPPRFSGLQFPNYSSELNVNALELDDSALYLCASSVQRNSPLHFGNGTRLTVT.

CDR3 residues: CASSRGTVYGYTF. CDR3 coding DNA: TGTGCCAGCAGCCGCGGGACGGTCTATGGCTACACCTTC. This sequence joins TRBV11-2 and TRBJ1-2; possibly TRBD1 for D (5 bases). The CDR3 runs to 13 residues. Germline V lookup: CDR1 SGHAT, CDR2 FQNNGV. Trimming took 5 bases from V and 4 from J, leaving 11 bases between them. The full variable domain, in which reference TRBV11-2 and TRBJ1-2 provide the parts outside the CDR3, is EAGVAQSPRYKIIEKRQSVAFWCNPISGHATLYWYQQILGQGPKLLIQFQNNGVVDDSQLPKDRFSAERLKGVDSTLKIQPAKLEDSAVYLCASSRGTVYGYTFGSGTRLTVV.

This rearrangement joins TRBV5-1 to TRBJ2-3, with TRBD2 identical over 14 bases. With V trimmed by 8 bases and J by 5 bases, 4 bases remained unmatched. There are 14 residues in the CDR3. Looked up from germline, CDR1 is SGHRS and CDR2 is YFSETQ. CDR3 sequence (DNA): TGCGCCAGTGGGACTAGCGGGAGTAGAGATACGCAGTATTTT. Protein: CASGTSGSRDTQYF.

The chain couples TRBV11-2 to TRBJ1-1, with a possible D match to TRBD1 (5 bases). The CDR3 totals 16 residues. Germline loops: CDR1 SGHAT, CDR2 FQNNGV. The ends were cut back, 1 base at V and 3 bases at J, with 15 bases in the middle. CDR3 DNA: TGTGCCAGCAGCTTAGTAGGCAGGGCCGTTGACACTGAAGCTTTCTTT. The encoded protein is CASSLVGRAVDTEAFF.

The chain is built from TRBV6-6 and TRBJ2-7; D perhaps matches TRBD2 (6 bases). The CDR3 runs 16 residues. Germline lookup yields CDR1 MNHNY and CDR2 SVGAGI (reference sequence). With 0 bases removed from V and 3 bases from J, the gap between germline ends came to 15 bases. CDR3 sequence (DNA): TGTGCCAGCAGTTACTCGTCGGGACTTGGGGACTACGAGCAGTACTTC. It translates to CASSYSSGLGDYEQYF.

In regard to this clone: At one boundary the junction diverges from the germline segment, which might be a read error. The chain joins TRBV19 to TRBJ2-7, with 7 bases that match TRBD1. The CDR3 spans 13 residues. Germline-derived CDR1 and CDR2 are LNHDA and SQIVND (reference sequence). The CDR3, as DNA: TGTGCCACTAGTCCGGGACAGCACTACGAGCAGTACTTC. It is translated as CATSPGQHYEQYF.

V gene TRBV6-5 combines with J gene TRBJ2-7, with TRBD2 matching 7 bases. Germline assignment: CDR1 MNHEY and CDR2 SVGAGI. The length of the CDR3 is 14 residues. The V gene end was trimmed by 7 bases and the J gene end by 3 bases; junction bases not matched to a gene: 9. The CDR3 reads CASNRAGAGYEQYF. CDR3 nucleotides: TGTGCCAGCAATCGGGCGGGAGCGGGCTACGAGCAGTACTTC.

The V and J genes are TRBV2 and TRBJ2-7, with no clear D. V gave up 6 bases and J gave up 1 base, with 7 bases separating them. Germline V gives CDR1 SNHLY, CDR2 FYNNEI. The CDR3 loop spans 12 amino acids. The CDR3 protein is CASRALSYEQYF. Here the CDR3 DNA reads TGTGCCAGCAGAGCCCTTTCCTACGAGCAGTACTTC. Using reference TRBV2 and TRBJ2-7 for the parts outside the CDR3, the full variable domain is EPEVTQTPSHQVTQMGQEVILRCVPISNHLYFYWYRQILGQKVEFLVSFYNNEISEKSEIFDDQFSVERPDGSNFTLKIRSTKLEDSAMYFCASRALSYEQYFGPGTRLTVT.

The chain recombines TRBV10-3 with TRBJ1-4, with TRBD1 as a possible D gene (5 bases). This CDR3 comprises 14 residues. V was trimmed by 3 bases and J by 6 bases, leaving 11 bases between them. In germline, CDR1 is ENHRY, CDR2 SYGVKD. CDR3 bases: TGTGCCATCAGTGATTTGGGGGGGGATGAAAAACTGTTTTTT. This encodes CAISDLGGDEKLFF.

The gene calls are TRBV4-2 and TRBJ2-5, with D tentatively TRBD1 or TRBD2 (6 bases each). The CDR3 spans 16 residues. V was shortened by 0 bases and J by 1 base, with 12 bases between the two germline ends. Germline-derived CDR1 and CDR2 are LGHNA and YNFKEQ. CDR3 in DNA: TGTGCCAGCAGCCAAGAAGGGGGGACACTCCAAGAGACCCAGTACTTC. It is translated as CASSQEGGTLQETQYF.

The V gene is TRBV4-2, the J gene TRBJ2-7, with D perhaps matching TRBD1 or TRBD2 (5 bases each). Per germline, CDR1 LGHNA and CDR2 YNFKEQ. The CDR3 extends over 13 amino acids. The V and J ends lost 0 bases and 6 bases respectively, with 9 bases between them. CDR3: CASSQDIGAEQYF. The CDR3 region has the DNA TGTGCCAGCAGCCAAGATATCGGGGCCGAGCAGTACTTC.

CDR3 region: CASSTGPNTEAFF. DNA of the CDR3: TGTGCCAGCTCAACGGGACCGAACACTGAAGCTTTCTTT. The chain joins TRBV18 to TRBJ1-1, with a possible D match to TRBD1 (5 bases). V gave up 5 bases and J gave up 1 base, with 8 bases separating them. CDR1 and CDR2 (germline): KGHSH, LQKENI. CDR3 length: 13 residues.

This rearrangement joins TRBV7-9 to TRBJ1-1, with D perhaps TRBD1 (5 bases). Germline loops: CDR1 SEHNR, CDR2 FQNEAQ (reference sequence). This CDR3 is 15 amino acids long. Trimming removed 5 bases at V and 5 bases at J, with 18 bases between. The CDR3 bases are TGTGCCAGCAGCATGGGACGGGGAAGAACAACTGAAGCTTTCTTT. It yields the protein CASSMGRGRTTEAFF.

The chain recombines TRBV5-1 with TRBJ2-7; 9 bases fit TRBD2. V trimming: 0 bases; J trimming: 4 bases; junction bases outside the gene matches: 8. CDR1 is SGHRS, CDR2 YFSETQ, per germline. There are 16 residues in the CDR3. CDR3 bases: TGCGCCAGCAGCTTGGATGTTGCGGCGGGGGGGTACGAGCAGTACTTC. Residues: CASSLDVAAGGYEQYF.

The V call is TRBV5-5, the J call TRBJ1-5; the match to TRBD1 covers 9 bases. This CDR3 is built from 14 residues. CDR1 and CDR2 (germline): SGHKS, YYEKEE (reference sequence). Trimming removed 4 bases from V and 7 bases from J; junction bases left unmatched: 6. The CDR3 nucleotides are TGTGCCAGCAGCCCCGACAGGGGGGGACAGCCCCAGCATTTT. Its translation: CASSPDRGGQPQHF.

V gene TRBV19 combines with J gene TRBJ1-2; TRBD1 is a possible D gene (5 bases). The CDR3 extends over 16 amino acids. From germline, CDR1 is LNHDA and CDR2 SQIVND (reference sequence). V was clipped by 6 bases and J by 2 bases, with 19 bases between them. The CDR3 reads CASSVFSGRRNYGYTF. The CDR3 DNA sequence: TGTGCCAGTAGCGTATTTTCGGGACGGCGAAACTATGGCTACACCTTC.

V and J are TRBV11-3 and TRBJ2-7, with a tentative D call TRBD1 (6 bases). V gave up 5 bases and J gave up 7 bases, with 15 bases separating them. The CDR3 runs to 13 residues. CDR1 SGHNT and CDR2 YENEEA come from the germline V gene. Here the CDR3 reads CASSRSGVGEQYF. CDR3 DNA sequence: TGTGCCAGCAGCCGATCAGGGGTGGGGGAGCAGTACTTC.

The genes are TRBV4-2 and TRBJ2-3; no clear D. Per the germline V gene, CDR1 is LGHNA and CDR2 is YNFKEQ. Trimming cost V 1 base and J 0 bases, with 11 bases left between them. The CDR3 length is 16 residues. CDR3 protein: CASSQVLATSTDTQYF. Here the CDR3 DNA reads TGTGCCAGCAGCCAAGTGCTCGCCACTAGCACAGATACGCAGTATTTT.

V usage is TRBV7-3 and J usage is TRBJ1-5; 7 nucleotides align to TRBD1. The J segment lost 4 bases and the V segment lost 5 bases, leaving 2 bases of the junction unmatched. The CDR3 consists of 13 residues. From germline, CDR1 is SGHTA and CDR2 FQGTGA. The CDR3 loop reads CASSVQGNQPQHF. The CDR3 DNA sequence: TGTGCCAGCAGCGTACAGGGGAATCAGCCCCAGCATTTT.

This chain joins TRBV7-2 and TRBJ2-1; D is perhaps TRBD1 (6 bases). The V gene lost 1 base and the J gene lost 10 bases, with 14 bases spanning the gap. CDR3 length: 14 residues. CDR1 is SGHTA and CDR2 is FQGNSA in the germline V gene. CDR3 in DNA: TGTGCCAGCAGCTTAGGTTACAGGGTGCAGGAGCAGTTCTTC. This translates into CASSLGYRVQEQFF.

The chain joins TRBV28 to TRBJ1-2, with D perhaps TRBD1 (6 bases). Germline V gene lookup returns CDR1 MDHEN and CDR2 SYDVKM. The CDR3 loop spans 16 amino acids. Trimming removed 5 bases from V and 3 bases from J, with 19 bases in between. The CDR3 coding sequence is TGTGCCAGCAGTATCCTCATCGGGGGCCGCGACTATGGCTACACCTTC. Its protein is CASSILIGGRDYGYTF.

The chain has TRBV30 and TRBJ1-4; TRBD1 matches at 10 bases. The V and J ends lost 4 bases and 6 bases, in that order; junction bases with no gene match: 2. The CDR3 spans 13 residues. In germline, CDR1 is GTSNPN, CDR2 SVGIG (reference sequence). As DNA, the CDR3 is TGTGCCTGGAAGGACAGGGGGTATGAAAAACTGTTTTTT. Amino acids: CAWKDRGYEKLFF.

The chain has TRBV9 and TRBJ2-1; no clear D gene. Germline values: CDR1 SGDLS, CDR2 YYNGEE. Trimming left V 3 bases short and J 8 bases short, with 12 bases between. This CDR3 spans 13 amino acids. In DNA, the CDR3 is TGTGCCAGCAGCGGAGGCCTACACTATGAGCAGTTCTTC. It is translated as CASSGGLHYEQFF.